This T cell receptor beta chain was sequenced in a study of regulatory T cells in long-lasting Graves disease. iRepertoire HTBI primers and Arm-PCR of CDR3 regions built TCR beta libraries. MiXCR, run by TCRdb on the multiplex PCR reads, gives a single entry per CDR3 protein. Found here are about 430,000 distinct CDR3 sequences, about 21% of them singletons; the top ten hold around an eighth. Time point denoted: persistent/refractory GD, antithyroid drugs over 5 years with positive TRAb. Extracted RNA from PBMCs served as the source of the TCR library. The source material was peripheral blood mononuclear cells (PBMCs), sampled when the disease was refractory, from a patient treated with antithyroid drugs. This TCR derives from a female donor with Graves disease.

In DNA form, the CDR3 reads TGTGCCAGTAGTATTTTCGGAGGTTTCGATGAAAAACTGTTTTTT. This encodes CASSIFGGFDEKLFF. V and J are TRBV19 and TRBJ1-4; no firm D call. The CDR3 is made up of 15 amino acids. Germline V lookup: CDR1 LNHDA, CDR2 SQIVND (reference sequence). V lost 3 bases and J 6 bases, leaving 14 bases between the germline ends.